Listed below are T cell receptor beta chains from one sample, sequenced in a study of cytomegalovirus exposure and HLA in healthy donors. Libraries were prepared by immunoSEQ multiplex PCR; TCRdb keeps only in-frame clonotypes and omits some of them. This sample has approximately 150,000 clones, with roughly 82% found just once. The sequenced material came from PBMCs. All receptors come from a man aged 45 to 65 in good health and CMV-seropositive. CDR3s include the opening cysteine and the closing phenylalanine or tryptophan. Each record gives: J gene, D gene, clone size, V gene, CDR3 protein, CDR3 DNA. The D gene is left open where the match is weak. Part of the rows lack a size; the others show once, few, many or a class for expanded clones.

J: TRBJ2-2; D: NA; size: NA; V: TRBV7-9; CDR3: CASSLGAGNTGELFF; DNA: TGTGCCAGCAGCTTAGGTGCGGGGAACACCGGGGAGCTGTTTTTT
J: TRBJ2-7; D: NA; size: NA; V: TRBV28; CDR3: CASSTPQGTYEQYF; DNA: TGTGCCAGCAGCACCCCCCAGGGGACCTACGAGCAGTACTTC
J: TRBJ2-4; D: NA; size: NA; V: TRBV9; CDR3: CASSGEETRGVRDIQYF; DNA: TGTGCCAGCAGCGGTGAGGAGACTAGGGGAGTTAGGGACATTCAGTACTTC
J: TRBJ2-3; D: TRBD1; size: medium-sized; V: TRBV6-4; CDR3: CASSDGQGADTQYF; DNA: TGTGCCAGCAGTGACGGACAGGGGGCAGATACGCAGTATTTT
J: TRBJ2-6; D: NA; size: NA; V: TRBV11-2; CDR3: CASSGISGANVLTF; DNA: TGTGCCAGCAGCGGCATCTCTGGGGCCAACGTCCTGACTTTC
J: TRBJ2-2; D: TRBD2; size: NA; V: TRBV11-2; CDR3: CASSLVPAPSGTGELFF; DNA: TGTGCCAGCAGCTTAGTTCCAGCGCCTAGCGGCACCGGGGAGCTGTTTTTT
J: TRBJ1-2; D: NA; size: once; V: TRBV27; CDR3: CASSFYRVALYFYGYTF; DNA: TGTGCCAGCAGTTTCTACAGGGTAGCCCTATACTTTTATGGCTACACCTTC
J: TRBJ2-3; D: TRBD1; size: NA; V: TRBV9; CDR3: CASSGRDRAADTQYF; DNA: TGTGCCAGCAGCGGCCGGGACAGGGCTGCAGATACGCAGTATTTT
J: TRBJ2-2; D: TRBD2; size: NA; V: TRBV29-1; CDR3: CSVTSGNTGELFF; DNA: TGCAGCGTCACTAGCGGGAACACCGGGGAGCTGTTTTTT
J: TRBJ1-1; D: TRBD1; size: NA; V: TRBV19; CDR3: CASSIDRGTEAFF; DNA: TGTGCCAGTAGTATCGACAGGGGGACTGAAGCTTTCTTT
J: TRBJ2-1; D: NA; size: NA; V: TRBV15; CDR3: CATSRLTDEQFF; DNA: TGTGCCACCAGCAGATTGACAGATGAGCAGTTCTTC
J: TRBJ2-5; D: TRBD1; size: once; V: TRBV19; CDR3: CATAGGQGESGTQYF; DNA: TGTGCCACCGCGGGAGGACAGGGGGAGTCGGGGACCCAGTACTTC
J: TRBJ2-1; D: TRBD2; size: NA; V: TRBV5-4; CDR3: CASSLTAGGVNEQFF; DNA: TGTGCCAGCAGCCTGACGGCGGGGGGGGTGAATGAGCAGTTCTTC
J: TRBJ1-2; D: TRBD1; size: once; V: TRBV9; CDR3: CASSVVQGDGYTF; DNA: TGTGCCAGCAGCGTAGTACAGGGGGACGGCTACACCTTC
J: TRBJ1-2; D: TRBD1; size: NA; V: TRBV6-5; CDR3: CASSGQGATGYTF; DNA: TGTGCCAGCAGTGGACAGGGGGCGACTGGCTACACCTTC
J: TRBJ2-5; D: TRBD1; size: NA; V: TRBV7-2; CDR3: CASSPEDRGLIETQYF; DNA: TGTGCCAGCAGCCCGGAGGACAGGGGGCTAATAGAGACCCAGTACTTC
J: TRBJ1-2; D: TRBD1; size: NA; V: TRBV5-1; CDR3: CASSSLGQEGYTF; DNA: TGCGCCAGCAGCTCTCTCGGACAGGAGGGCTACACCTTC
J: TRBJ1-4; D: TRBD1; size: NA; V: TRBV2; CDR3: CASRRTGSEKLFF; DNA: TGTGCCAGCAGACGGACAGGGTCGGAAAAACTGTTTTTT
J: TRBJ2-3; D: TRBD2; size: NA; V: TRBV9; CDR3: CASSVGTSGGDTQYF; DNA: TGTGCCAGCAGCGTAGGTACTAGCGGAGGAGATACGCAGTATTTT
J: TRBJ1-3; D: NA; size: NA; V: TRBV30; CDR3: CAWSVGQSGNTIYF; DNA: TGTGCCTGGAGTGTAGGACAGTCTGGAAACACCATATATTTT
J: TRBJ2-7; D: NA; size: NA; V: TRBV14; CDR3: CASSQVGGGYEQYF; DNA: TGTGCCAGCAGCCAAGTCGGGGGTGGGTACGAGCAGTACTTC
J: TRBJ1-1; D: NA; size: once; V: TRBV18; CDR3: CASSPTPRENTEAFF; DNA: TGTGCCAGCTCACCAACCCCCAGGGAGAACACTGAAGCTTTCTTT
J: TRBJ1-1; D: TRBD1; size: NA; V: TRBV28; CDR3: CASSFEGAEISEAFF; DNA: TGTGCCAGCAGTTTCGAGGGGGCGGAAATCTCTGAAGCTTTCTTT
J: TRBJ2-7; D: TRBD1; size: NA; V: TRBV6-5; CDR3: CASSRSGTGDYEQYF; DNA: TGTGCCAGCAGCCGCTCCGGGACAGGGGACTACGAGCAGTACTTC
J: TRBJ2-3; D: NA; size: NA; V: TRBV5-6; CDR3: CASSMSSALDTQYF; DNA: TGTGCCAGCAGCATGTCCAGCGCATTAGATACGCAGTATTTT
J: TRBJ1-4; D: NA; size: once; V: TRBV6-5; CDR3: CASNQGGLGNEKLFF; DNA: TGTGCCAGCAACCAGGGAGGGCTGGGTAATGAAAAACTGTTTTTT
J: TRBJ2-1; D: TRBD2; size: NA; V: TRBV13; CDR3: CASSPRASGYNEQFF; DNA: TGTGCCAGCAGCCCCCGGGCTAGCGGATACAATGAGCAGTTCTTC
J: TRBJ2-7; D: TRBD1; size: NA; V: TRBV30; CDR3: CACPGQYPTYEQYF; DNA: TGTGCCTGTCCGGGACAGTACCCTACCTACGAGCAGTACTTC
J: TRBJ1-2; D: TRBD1; size: NA; V: TRBV5-1; CDR3: CASSEGQAGRYTF; DNA: TGCGCCAGCAGCGAGGGACAGGCTGGACGCTACACCTTC
J: TRBJ2-3; D: NA; size: NA; V: TRBV4-3; CDR3: CASSQGELEDTQYF; DNA: TGCGCCAGCAGCCAAGGGGAGCTTGAAGATACGCAGTATTTT
J: TRBJ2-5; D: TRBD2; size: NA; V: TRBV6-5; CDR3: CASSSTSSGKETQYF; DNA: TGTGCCAGCAGTTCCACCTCTAGCGGGAAAGAGACCCAGTACTTC
J: TRBJ2-1; D: NA; size: NA; V: TRBV19; CDR3: CASSPYETGSSYNEQFF; DNA: TGTGCCAGTAGTCCATACGAAACAGGTAGCTCCTACAATGAGCAGTTCTTC
J: TRBJ1-6; D: TRBD1; size: few; V: TRBV6-5; CDR3: CASSYARGNSPLHF; DNA: TGTGCCAGCAGTTACGCCAGGGGGAATTCACCCCTCCACTTT
J: TRBJ2-7; D: NA; size: once; V: TRBV4-3; CDR3: CASSGGRGSDYEQYF; DNA: TGCGCCAGCAGCGGGGGAAGGGGGTCCGACTACGAGCAGTACTTC
J: TRBJ2-5; D: NA; size: NA; V: TRBV5-4; CDR3: CASSLIQGLETQYF; DNA: TGTGCCAGCAGCTTGATTCAGGGGCTGGAGACCCAGTACTTC
J: TRBJ2-2; D: TRBD2; size: NA; V: TRBV27; CDR3: CASSPLAGGTGELFF; DNA: TGTGCCAGCAGTCCACTAGCGGGAGGTACCGGGGAGCTGTTTTTT
J: TRBJ1-2; D: TRBD1; size: few; V: TRBV5-4; CDR3: CASSQLRDRGRNYGYTF; DNA: TGTGCCAGCAGCCAACTCCGGGACAGGGGGCGGAATTATGGCTACACCTTC
J: TRBJ1-5; D: NA; size: NA; V: TRBV27; CDR3: CASSLSRRLGSNQPQHF; DNA: TGTGCCAGCAGTTTATCCCGGAGGTTGGGTAGCAATCAGCCCCAGCATTTT
J: TRBJ1-2; D: NA; size: NA; V: TRBV28; CDR3: CASSLNYGYTF; DNA: TGTGCCAGCAGTCTGAACTATGGCTACACCTTC
J: TRBJ1-3; D: NA; size: NA; V: TRBV4-3; CDR3: CASSPTVAGSGNTIYF; DNA: TGCGCCAGCAGCCCAACGGTTGCGGGCTCTGGAAACACCATATATTTT
J: TRBJ2-7; D: TRBD1; size: NA; V: TRBV6-5; CDR3: CASSPNRGEQYF; DNA: TGTGCCAGCAGCCCGAACAGGGGCGAGCAGTACTTC